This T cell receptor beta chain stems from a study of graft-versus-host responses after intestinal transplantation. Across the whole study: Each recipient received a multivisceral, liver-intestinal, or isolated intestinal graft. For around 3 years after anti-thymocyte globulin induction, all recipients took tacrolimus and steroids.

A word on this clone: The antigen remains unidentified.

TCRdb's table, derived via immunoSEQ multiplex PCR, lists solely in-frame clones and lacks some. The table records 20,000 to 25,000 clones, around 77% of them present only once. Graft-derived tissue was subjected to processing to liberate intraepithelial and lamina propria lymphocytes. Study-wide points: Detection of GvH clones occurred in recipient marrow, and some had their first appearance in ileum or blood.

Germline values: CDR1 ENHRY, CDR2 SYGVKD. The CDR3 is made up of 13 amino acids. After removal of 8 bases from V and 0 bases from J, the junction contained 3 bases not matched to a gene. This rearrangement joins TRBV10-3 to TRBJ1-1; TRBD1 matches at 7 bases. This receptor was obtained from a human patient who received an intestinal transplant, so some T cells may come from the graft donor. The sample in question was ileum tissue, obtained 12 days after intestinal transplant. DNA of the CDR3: TGTGCCATCTCGGACAGGCTGAACACTGAAGCTTTCTTT. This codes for CAISDRLNTEAFF.